The 30 T cell receptor beta chains presented below share a single source sample, sequenced in a study of cytomegalovirus exposure and HLA in healthy donors. Repertoires were generated with immunoSEQ multiplex PCR, while TCRdb's copy carries only in-frame clones and drops some. The data show approximately 160,000 clones, with over 85% seen just once and around 3.8% held by the top ten. The sample comprised PBMCs. The receptor source for this set is a man between 18 and 29 years old in good health and CMV-seropositive.

The V call is TRBV10-1, the J call TRBJ2-7, with 10 bases lining up with TRBD1. Losses at the gene ends were 4 bases for V and 5 bases for J; bases not matched to a gene: 5. Germline V gene sequence: CDR1 WNHNN, CDR2 SYGVQD (reference sequence). The CDR3 totals 14 residues. CDR3 sequence (DNA): TGCGCCAGCAGTGCGGAGACAGGGGGCCACGAGCAGTACTTC. It specifies CASSAETGGHEQYF.

The chain is built from TRBV7-9 and TRBJ2-7, with 11 bases lining up with TRBD2. Germline V lookup: CDR1 SEHNR, CDR2 FQNEAQ (reference sequence). Trimming cost V 1 base and J 6 bases; bases outside gene matches: 11. The CDR3 loop spans 17 amino acids. CDR3 in DNA: TGTGCCAGCAGCTTAGGAGGCTCGGCTAGCGGGAGGCCCGAGCAGTACTTC. Amino acids: CASSLGGSASGRPEQYF.

The chain has TRBV6-5 and TRBJ2-2, with TRBD1 matching 7 bases. The CDR3 is 14 residues long. Germline assignment: CDR1 MNHEY and CDR2 SVGAGI. After removal of 6 bases from V and 1 base from J, the junction contained 2 bases not matched to a gene. The CDR3 spells CASSRTGNTGELFF. In nucleotides, the CDR3 is TGTGCCAGCAGCCGGACAGGGAACACCGGGGAGCTGTTTTTT.

The V call is TRBV28, the J call TRBJ2-7, with 12 bases aligning to TRBD1. The CDR3 is 15 residues long. V dropped 8 bases and J dropped 3; count of bases not matched to a gene: 8. Germline V gene lookup returns CDR1 MDHEN and CDR2 SYDVKM. CDR3 nucleotides: TGTGCCAGCGGGGGACAGGGGGCTACTATCTACGAGCAGTACTTC. This sequence encodes CASGGQGATIYEQYF.

This rearrangement joins TRBV5-1 to TRBJ2-3; TRBD2 matches 11 bases. Germline-derived CDR1 and CDR2 are SGHRS and YFSETQ. J was trimmed by 5 bases and V by 4 bases; bases with no gene match: 3. The CDR3 has 14 residues. This chain's CDR3 is CASSIGLAGDTQYF. The CDR3 DNA follows: TGCGCCAGCAGCATCGGACTAGCGGGAGATACGCAGTATTTT.

The rearrangement uses TRBV9 and TRBJ2-7; 8 bases line up with TRBD2. Looked up from germline, CDR1 is SGDLS and CDR2 is YYNGEE. The CDR3 has 15 residues. V lost 0 bases, J lost 2 bases, and 4 bases stayed unmatched. As DNA, the CDR3 is TGTGCCAGCAGCGTAGCTAGCGGGCCTACCTACGAGCAGTACTTC. It specifies CASSVASGPTYEQYF.

The V gene is TRBV7-2, the J gene TRBJ2-5; no reliable D call. This CDR3 region has 13 residues. Germline V gene lookup returns CDR1 SGHTA and CDR2 FQGNSA. V dropped 0 bases and J dropped 3 bases, with 5 bases sitting between them. The CDR3 spells CASSLAREETQYF. DNA of the CDR3: TGTGCCAGCAGCTTAGCGAGAGAAGAGACCCAGTACTTC. Full variable domain (outside the CDR3, taken from reference TRBV7-2 and TRBJ2-5): GAGVSQSPSNKVTEKGKDVELRCDPISGHTALYWYRQSLGQGLEFLIYFQGNSAPDKSGLPSDRFSAERTGGSVSTLTIQRTQQEDSAVYLCASSLAREETQYFGPGTRLLVL.

V usage is TRBV5-1 and J usage is TRBJ1-2; a possible D gene is TRBD1 (6 bases). Germline values: CDR1 SGHRS, CDR2 YFSETQ. This CDR3 region has 14 residues. V gave up 0 bases and J gave up 2 bases, with 8 bases separating them. The CDR3 protein is CASSLAGENYGYTF. CDR3 DNA sequence: TGCGCCAGCAGCTTGGCAGGGGAGAACTATGGCTACACCTTC.

This rearrangement joins TRBV5-4 to TRBJ2-7; 8 positions agree with TRBD2. CDR3 size: 15 residues. CDR1 is SGHNT, CDR2 YYREEE, per germline (reference sequence). V was clipped by 4 bases and J by 3 bases; unmatched bases: 9. The CDR3 bases are TGTGCCAGCAGCCTAGCGGGCACAAAAATCTACGAGCAGTACTTC. As protein: CASSLAGTKIYEQYF.

This rearrangement joins TRBV28 to TRBJ2-1; 11 nucleotides line up with TRBD2. Germline-derived CDR1 and CDR2 are MDHEN and SYDVKM. The V segment lost 2 bases and the J segment 7 bases; nucleotides outside the gene matches: 4. This CDR3 region has 15 residues. CDR3: CASSLGLAGGNEQFF. CDR3 DNA: TGTGCCAGCAGTTTAGGCCTAGCGGGAGGAAATGAGCAGTTCTTC.

The chain employs TRBV7-9 and TRBJ1-1; D may be TRBD1 (6 bases). Per germline, CDR1 SEHNR and CDR2 FQNEAQ (reference sequence). The CDR3 is 13 residues long. V shed 5 bases and J shed 13 bases, with 20 bases lying between them. The CDR3 DNA reads as TGTGCCAGCAGCCTCACGGGGGGGCGAGAAAGTTTCTTT. This gives the protein CASSLTGGRESFF.

V is TRBV10-3 and J is TRBJ2-3; 8 nucleotides match TRBD1. The germline V gene encodes CDR1 ENHRY and CDR2 SYGVKD. V gave up 0 bases and J gave up 7 bases; unmatched junction bases: 9. This CDR3 has 16 residues. CDR3 DNA sequence: TGTGCCATCAGTGAGTCGACGGGCAGGGGGCAACATACGCAGTATTTT. Amino acids: CAISESTGRGQHTQYF.

This clone is a singleton in its sample. This chain uses TRBV7-9 with TRBJ2-7; D uncertain. Trimming left V 2 bases short and J 0 bases short, with 11 bases between. Germline V gene data show CDR1 as SEHNR and CDR2 as FQNEAQ (reference sequence). CDR3 size: 15 residues. For the CDR3, the DNA is TGTGCCAGCAGCTTATATTTAGATCGCTCCTACGAGCAGTACTTC. Residues: CASSLYLDRSYEQYF.

The chain has TRBV10-3 and TRBJ2-1; 8 bases align to TRBD1. The CDR3 has 15 residues. V was clipped by 3 bases and J by 4 bases; unmatched bases: 5. Germline loops: CDR1 ENHRY, CDR2 SYGVKD. The CDR3 loop reads CAISDSGGFYNEQFF. The CDR3 region has the DNA TGTGCCATCAGTGACTCAGGGGGCTTTTACAATGAGCAGTTCTTC.

V and J are TRBV19 and TRBJ2-3; no clear D gene. The CDR3 covers 16 residues. Trimming shortened V by 3 bases and J by 4 bases, and 17 bases separated the two germline ends. Germline V gene lookup returns CDR1 LNHDA and CDR2 SQIVND (reference sequence). The CDR3, as DNA: TGTGCCAGTAGTATGACGGTACTTAGCCCCTCAGATACGCAGTATTTT. Translating gives CASSMTVLSPSDTQYF.

The rearrangement uses TRBV5-6 and TRBJ2-3; 13 nucleotides align to TRBD2. V lost 2 bases and J lost 8; bases outside the gene matches: 8. The germline V gene encodes CDR1 SGHDT and CDR2 YYEEEE. This CDR3 is built from 16 residues. The CDR3 is CASSFGLAGAGGTQYF. The CDR3 DNA reads as TGTGCCAGCAGCTTCGGACTAGCGGGAGCAGGGGGTACGCAGTATTTT. The full variable domain, its missing parts supplied by reference TRBV5-6 and TRBJ2-3, is DAGVTQSPTHLIKTRGQQVTLRCSPKSGHDTVSWYQQALGQGPQFIFQYYEEEERQRGNFPDRFSGHQFPNYSSELNVNALLLGDSALYLCASSFGLAGAGGTQYFGPGTRLTVL.

The V gene is TRBV7-6, the J gene TRBJ1-3, with 7 positions matching TRBD1. This CDR3 spans 15 amino acids. V lost 3 bases to trimming and J lost 0 bases; unmatched junction nucleotides: 2. CDR1 and CDR2 (germline): SGHVS, FNYEAQ. In nucleotides, the CDR3 is TGTGCCAGCAGCTTCCAGGGGGGCTCTGGAAACACCATATATTTT. This codes for CASSFQGGSGNTIYF.

On this clone: Other DNA sequences from this sample encode an identical CDR3 as well. This chain connects TRBV4-1 to TRBJ1-2, with D possibly matching TRBD1 (6 bases). This CDR3 has 14 residues. CDR1 is MGHRA, CDR2 YSYEKL, per germline. Trimming shortened V by 2 bases and J by 0 bases, and 7 bases separated the two germline ends. In nucleotides, the CDR3 is TGCGCCAGCAGCCAACCAGGGGCTAACTATGGCTACACCTTC. Translation gives CASSQPGANYGYTF.

The chain has TRBV29-1 and TRBJ2-7; 8 nucleotides match TRBD2. This CDR3 comprises 14 residues. Germline V gene lookup returns CDR1 SQVTM and CDR2 ANQGSEA. With 4 bases clipped from V and 1 base from J, the junction kept 6 bases outside the gene matches. The chain's CDR3 is CSVGGGGRSYEQYF. The CDR3, as DNA: TGCAGCGTTGGTGGCGGCGGGAGGTCCTACGAGCAGTACTTC.

The CDR3 DNA follows: TGTGCCAGCAGCCATGCCGGCGGGGGAAACATTCAGTACTTC. This translates into CASSHAGGGNIQYF. J is TRBJ2-4 and V is TRBV6-5; 7 bases line up with TRBD2. V trimming: 6 bases; J trimming: 6 bases; junction bases outside the gene matches: 8. The CDR3 is 14 amino acids. Germline assignment: CDR1 MNHEY and CDR2 SVGAGI.

This clone was recorded only once. The CDR3 bases are TGTGCCAGCAGTTACGAATTAGCGGGAACCGGGGAGCTGTTTTTT. This gives the protein CASSYELAGTGELFF. The V and J genes are TRBV5-6 and TRBJ2-2, with TRBD2 identical over 8 bases. V shed 5 bases, J shed 5 bases, and the junction held 8 bases outside the gene matches. The CDR3 has 15 amino acids. CDR1 is SGHDT, CDR2 YYEEEE, per germline.

As regards this clone: A read error may produce the germline difference seen at one junction end. The chain is built from TRBV7-7 and TRBJ2-5, with TRBD1 matching over 8 bases. The CDR3 is made up of 14 amino acids. The germline V gene has CDR1 SSHAT and CDR2 FNYEAQ (reference sequence). CDR3 sequence (DNA): TGTGCTAGCAGCTCCGGACAGGGAGTAGAGACCCAGTACTTC. This translates into CASSSGQGVETQYF.

The chain joins TRBV6-6 to TRBJ2-5; 8 nucleotides match TRBD1. V was clipped by 6 bases and J by 2 bases; unmatched bases: 11. The CDR3 extends over 16 amino acids. CDR1 and CDR2 (germline): MNHNY, SVGAGI (reference sequence). The CDR3, as DNA: TGTGCCAGCAGCCGACTGACAGGGGTGGGACAAGAGACCCAGTACTTC. It encodes CASSRLTGVGQETQYF.

The chain couples TRBV5-1 to TRBJ2-1, with 9 bases fitting TRBD2. Germline CDR1 SGHRS, CDR2 YFSETQ. With V trimmed by 5 bases and J by 3 bases, 6 bases remained unmatched. CDR3 length: 15 amino acids. CDR3 coding DNA: TGCGCCAGCAGAGCAAGTAGCGGGAGCTACAATGAGCAGTTCTTC. This sequence encodes CASRASSGSYNEQFF.

J is TRBJ1-5 and V is TRBV27; no firm D call. From germline, CDR1 is MNHEY and CDR2 SMNVEV (reference sequence). V shed 3 bases and J shed 4 bases, with 7 bases lying between them. The CDR3 runs 13 residues. This chain's CDR3 is CASSFSFNQPQHF. In nucleotides, the CDR3 is TGTGCCAGCAGTTTCTCTTTTAATCAGCCCCAGCATTTT.

This clone has only one observation. This chain joins TRBV28 and TRBJ2-2; tentatively, D is TRBD2 (5 bases). This CDR3 is built from 17 residues. V was cut by 5 bases and J by 5 bases, with 21 bases left in between. Per the germline V gene, CDR1 is MDHEN and CDR2 is SYDVKM. The CDR3 coding sequence is TGTGCCAGCAGTCGCAGAGTGGGCTTACTAGGGACCGGGGAGCTGTTTTTT. This gives the protein CASSRRVGLLGTGELFF.

The chain carries TRBV7-2 and TRBJ1-4; D may be TRBD1 (6 bases). V was trimmed by 1 base and J by 7 bases, leaving 16 bases between them. The CDR3 has 16 residues. Germline V gene data show CDR1 as SGHTA and CDR2 as FQGNSA. As DNA, the CDR3 is TGTGCCAGCAGCTTAGGAGGTACAGGGCGGGTTGAAAAACTGTTTTTT. Translated, it gives CASSLGGTGRVEKLFF.

The chain has TRBV7-9 and TRBJ2-1; tentatively, D is TRBD1 (5 bases). Trimming pared 4 bases from V and 5 bases from J, leaving 15 bases between. The CDR3 extends over 15 amino acids. Germline V CDR1 and CDR2: SEHNR, FQNEAQ (reference sequence). CDR3 in DNA: TGTGCCAGCAGCTACCGACCAGCACAGGACAATGAGCAGTTCTTC. Its translation: CASSYRPAQDNEQFF.

This chain uses TRBV7-8 with TRBJ2-7, with 9 bases matching TRBD1. CDR1 SGHVS and CDR2 FQNEAQ come from the germline V gene. The CDR3 runs 14 residues. V lost 4 bases, J lost 3 bases, and 4 bases stayed unmatched. CDR3 sequence reads: CASSSPGQGYEQYF. The CDR3 bases are TGTGCCAGCAGCTCTCCGGGACAGGGCTACGAGCAGTACTTC. The full variable domain, completed using reference TRBV7-8 and TRBJ2-7, is GAGVSQSPRYKVAKRGQDVALRCDPISGHVSLFWYQQALGQGPEFLTYFQNEAQLDKSGLPSDRFFAERPEGSVSTLKIQRTQQEDSAVYLCASSSPGQGYEQYFGPGTRLTVT.

The V call is TRBV10-2, the J call TRBJ1-4, with TRBD1 matching 7 bases. The germline V gene has CDR1 WSHSY and CDR2 SAAADI. This CDR3 is 15 amino acids long. J lost 8 bases, V lost 6 bases, and 12 bases had no gene match. DNA of the CDR3: TGCGCCAGCAGCGCAAGAAGGGGGCTCGGGGAAAAACTGTTTTTT. It is translated as CASSARRGLGEKLFF.